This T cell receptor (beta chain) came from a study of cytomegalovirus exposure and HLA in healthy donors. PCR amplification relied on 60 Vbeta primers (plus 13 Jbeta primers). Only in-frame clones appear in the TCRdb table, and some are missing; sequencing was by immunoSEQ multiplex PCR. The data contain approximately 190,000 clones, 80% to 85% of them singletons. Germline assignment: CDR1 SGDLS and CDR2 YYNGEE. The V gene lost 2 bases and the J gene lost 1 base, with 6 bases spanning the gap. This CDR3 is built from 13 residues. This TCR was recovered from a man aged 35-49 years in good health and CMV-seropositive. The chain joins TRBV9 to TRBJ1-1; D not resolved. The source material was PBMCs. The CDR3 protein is CASSVRRNTEAFF. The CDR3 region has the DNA TGTGCCAGCAGCGTCCGGAGGAACACTGAAGCTTTCTTT.